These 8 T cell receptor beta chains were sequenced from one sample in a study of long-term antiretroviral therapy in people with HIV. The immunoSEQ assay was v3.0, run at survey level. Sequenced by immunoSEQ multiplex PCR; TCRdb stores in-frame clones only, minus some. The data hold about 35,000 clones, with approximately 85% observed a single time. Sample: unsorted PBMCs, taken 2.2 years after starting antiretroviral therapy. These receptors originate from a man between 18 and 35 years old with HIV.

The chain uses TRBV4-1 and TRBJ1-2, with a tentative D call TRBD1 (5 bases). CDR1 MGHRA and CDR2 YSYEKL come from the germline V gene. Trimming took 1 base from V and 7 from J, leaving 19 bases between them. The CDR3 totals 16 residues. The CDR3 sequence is CASSQARDGSPGGYTF. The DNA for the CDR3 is TGCGCCAGCAGCCAAGCCCGGGACGGATCGCCGGGTGGCTACACCTTC.

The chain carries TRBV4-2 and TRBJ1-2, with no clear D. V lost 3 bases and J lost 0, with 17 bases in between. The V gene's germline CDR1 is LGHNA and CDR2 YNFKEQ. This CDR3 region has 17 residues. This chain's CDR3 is CASSHPPGNSPNYGYTF. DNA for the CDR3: TGTGCCAGCAGCCATCCACCCGGGAACAGTCCTAACTATGGCTACACCTTC.

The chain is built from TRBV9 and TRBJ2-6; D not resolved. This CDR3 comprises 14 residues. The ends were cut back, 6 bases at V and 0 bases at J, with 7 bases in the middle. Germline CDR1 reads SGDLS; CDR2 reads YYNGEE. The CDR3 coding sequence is TGTGCCAGCACCGCCTACTCTGGGGCCAACGTCCTGACTTTC. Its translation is CASTAYSGANVLTF.

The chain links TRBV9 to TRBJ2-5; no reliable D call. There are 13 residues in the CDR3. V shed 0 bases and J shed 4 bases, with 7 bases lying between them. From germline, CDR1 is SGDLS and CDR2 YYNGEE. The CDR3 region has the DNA TGTGCCAGCAGCGTAGGGTTAGTAGAGACCCAGTACTTC. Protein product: CASSVGLVETQYF.

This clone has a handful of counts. CDR3 residues: CASNTGPDTGELFF. DNA of the CDR3: TGTGCCAGCAACACCGGGCCAGACACCGGGGAGCTGTTTTTT. The chain couples TRBV6-1 to TRBJ2-2; no reliable D call. The CDR3 runs 14 residues. Trimming took 7 bases from V and 3 from J, leaving 12 bases between them. Germline V gives CDR1 MNHNS, CDR2 SASEGT.

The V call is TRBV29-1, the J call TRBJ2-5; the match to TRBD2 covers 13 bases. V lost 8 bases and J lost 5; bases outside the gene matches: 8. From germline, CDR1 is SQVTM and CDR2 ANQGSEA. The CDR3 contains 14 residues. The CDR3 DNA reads TGCAGCCTGGTCGGGGGACTAGCGGGGGAGACCCAGTACTTC. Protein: CSLVGGLAGETQYF.

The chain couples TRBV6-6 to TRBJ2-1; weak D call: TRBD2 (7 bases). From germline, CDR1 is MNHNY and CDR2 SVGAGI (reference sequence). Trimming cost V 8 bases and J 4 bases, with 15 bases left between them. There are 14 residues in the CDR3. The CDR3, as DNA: TGTGCCAGCGGTCTCGGGGGGCGGTACAATGAGCAGTTCTTC. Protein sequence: CASGLGGRYNEQFF.

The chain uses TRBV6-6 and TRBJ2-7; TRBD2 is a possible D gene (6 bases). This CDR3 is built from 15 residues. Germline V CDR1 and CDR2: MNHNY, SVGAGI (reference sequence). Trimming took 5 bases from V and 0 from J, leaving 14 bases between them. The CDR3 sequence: CASSPTRGISYEQYF. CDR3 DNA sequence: TGTGCCAGCAGTCCCACCCGGGGGATCTCCTACGAGCAGTACTTC.